What follows describes a single TCR beta chain. The target antigen is unknown. Sequenced by immunoSEQ multiplex PCR; TCRdb stores in-frame clones only, minus some. The repertoire consists of some 110,000 clones, with about 86% occurring once and the leading ten covering 15% to 20%. The record originates from a study of T cell responses to AZD1222 COVID-19 vaccine. Broader study findings: Seropositive AZD1222 recipients at baseline numbered only 6 or 7.

This TCR was sampled from an adult who received the AZD1222 COVID-19 vaccine. The specimen comprised peripheral blood, sampled 28 days after the second AZD1222 dose.

The CDR3 nucleotides read TGTGCCAGCAGAACAGGGGGCGCGGATAATTCACCCCTCCACTTT. This gives the protein CASRTGGADNSPLHF. The V and J genes are TRBV6-5 and TRBJ1-6, with TRBD1 identical over 9 bases. This CDR3 comprises 15 residues. V dropped 6 bases and J dropped 5; count of bases not matched to a gene: 5. Germline lookup yields CDR1 MNHEY and CDR2 SVGAGI.